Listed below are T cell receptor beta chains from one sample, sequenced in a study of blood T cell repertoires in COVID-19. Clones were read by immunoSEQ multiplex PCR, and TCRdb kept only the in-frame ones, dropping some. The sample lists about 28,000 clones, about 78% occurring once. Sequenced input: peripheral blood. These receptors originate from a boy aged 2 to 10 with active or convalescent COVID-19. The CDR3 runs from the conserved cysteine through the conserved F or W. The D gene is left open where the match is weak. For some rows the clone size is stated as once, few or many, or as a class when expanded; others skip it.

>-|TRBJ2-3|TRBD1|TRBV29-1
TGCAGCGTTGGACAGGGAAGATTCACAGATACGCAGTATTTT
CSVGQGRFTDTQYF
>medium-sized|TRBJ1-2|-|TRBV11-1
TGTGCCAGCAGCGAACAAGGGGTTGGCTACACCTTC
CASSEQGVGYTF
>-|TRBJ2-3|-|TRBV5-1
TGCGCCAGCAGCTTGGCCCCAATGCGGCCTCGCACAGATACGCAGTATTTT
CASSLAPMRPRTDTQYF
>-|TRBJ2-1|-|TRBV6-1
TGTGCCAGCAGTGAAGCTTGGGCTTTACCTTACAATGAGCAGTTCTTC
CASSEAWALPYNEQFF
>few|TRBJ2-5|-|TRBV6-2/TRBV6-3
TGTGCCAGCAGTTTTATCCTAGCACTAGAGACCCAGTACTTC
CASSFILALETQYF
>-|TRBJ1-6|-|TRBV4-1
TGCGCCAGCAGCCAAGAGAGCGGCAGGGGAAACTCACCCCTCCACTTT
CASSQESGRGNSPLHF
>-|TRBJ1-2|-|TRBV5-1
TGCGCCAGCAGCTCGGGTTTATCGACAGTCCCCTATGGCTACACCTTC
CASSSGLSTVPYGYTF
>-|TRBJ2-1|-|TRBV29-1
TGCAGCGTTGACCTCCGACCCGCTAGCTACAATGAGCAGTTCTTC
CSVDLRPASYNEQFF
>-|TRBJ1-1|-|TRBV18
TGTGCCAGCTCACCCCTAGCGAGCACTGAAGCTTTCTTT
CASSPLASTEAFF
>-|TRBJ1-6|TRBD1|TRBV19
TGTGCCAGTAGTACGACAGGGACAGGGAGCTCCTATAATTCACCCCTCCACTTT
CASSTTGTGSSYNSPLHF
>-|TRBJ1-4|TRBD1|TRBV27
TGTGCCAGCAGCCCCGCCGGGACAGGGGAAAAACTGTTTTTT
CASSPAGTGEKLFF
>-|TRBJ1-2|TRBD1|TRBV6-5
TGTGCCTCGTCATTGACCGGGACAGGGAATGGCTACACCTTC
CASSLTGTGNGYTF
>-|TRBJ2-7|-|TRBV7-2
TGTGCCAGCAGCTCAACTAGCTTCTACGAGCAGTACTTC
CASSSTSFYEQYF
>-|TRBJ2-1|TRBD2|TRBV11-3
TGTGCCAGCAGCTTAGCGGGGGGGAATGAGCAGTTCTTC
CASSLAGGNEQFF
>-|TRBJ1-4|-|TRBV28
TGTGCCAGCAGTACCCAGGGTGGCCCCATAAAAAGGGAAAAACTGTTTTTT
CASSTQGGPIKREKLFF
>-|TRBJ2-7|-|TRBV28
TGTGCCAGCAGTTTGCCTAACTCCTACGAGCAGTACTTC
CASSLPNSYEQYF
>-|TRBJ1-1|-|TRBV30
TGTGCCTGGAGTGTACCAAGGAAAGCGACGGGCACTGAAGCTTTCTTT
CAWSVPRKATGTEAFF
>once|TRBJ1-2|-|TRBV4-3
TGCGCCAGCAGCCAAGTTTCGGGGGGCTACACCTTC
CASSQVSGGYTF
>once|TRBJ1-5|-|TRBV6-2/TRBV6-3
TGTGCCAGCAGTCTCGGACAGAATCAGCCCCAGCATTTT
CASSLGQNQPQHF
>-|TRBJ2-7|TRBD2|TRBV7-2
TGTGCCAGCAGCTTAGCGCCAGGGGGGACTAGCGGGTGGCGCTCCTACGAGCAGTACTTC
CASSLAPGGTSGWRSYEQYF
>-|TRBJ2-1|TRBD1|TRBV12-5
TGTGCTAGTGGTTTGGGACTCGGGACAGGAGACAATGAGCAGTTCTTC
CASGLGLGTGDNEQFF
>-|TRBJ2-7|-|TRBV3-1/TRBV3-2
TGTGCCAGCAGCCCCAGGCACGTCTCCTACGAGCAGTACTTC
CASSPRHVSYEQYF
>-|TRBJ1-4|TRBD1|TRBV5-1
TGCGCCAGCAGCTCGGGAGGGGGCGCAGAAAAACTGTTTTTT
CASSSGGGAEKLFF
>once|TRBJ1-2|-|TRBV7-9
TGTGCCAGCAGCTTGGTGGGCTTAGGATACTTGGACTATGGCTACACCTTC
CASSLVGLGYLDYGYTF
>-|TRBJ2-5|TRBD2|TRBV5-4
TGTGCCAGCAGCCCCTCGCGCGGGGGGCGGGAGACCCAGTACTTC
CASSPSRGGRETQYF
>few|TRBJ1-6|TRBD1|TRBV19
TGTGCCAGTAGTATCGGGACAGGGAGCTCCTATAATTCACCCCTCCACTTT
CASSIGTGSSYNSPLHF
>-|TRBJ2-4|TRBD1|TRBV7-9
TGTGCCAGCGGACAGGGGGAAGTTGGCATTCAGTACTTC
CASGQGEVGIQYF